This T cell receptor (beta chain) originates from a study of T cells after yellow fever vaccination. Study conclusions and caveats: Most clones from primary vaccination resurfaced after the booster (roughly 96% CD4, over 85% CD8).

This clonotype showed up just a few times. Its cognate antigen is unknown. The CDR3 runs to 16 residues. Germline V gene sequence: CDR1 KGHDR, CDR2 SFDVKD. V shed 4 bases and J shed 8 bases, with 20 bases lying between them. TCRdb called the 5' RACE reads again in MiXCR, with one record for every CDR3 protein. The table lists about 340,000 distinct CDR3 sequences, around an eighth of them singletons. The input for sequencing was CD4+ T cells sorted from PBMCs, taken 15 days after the yellow fever booster vaccination. This TCR derives from a man in his late teens or twenties who received the YFV17D yellow fever vaccine. The chain joins TRBV24-1 to TRBJ2-1, with D possibly TRBD1 on 7 matching bases. The DNA for the CDR3 is TGTGCCACCAGTGACCGCGGGGACAGCCCTACCGATGAGCAGTTCTTC. Its translation: CATSDRGDSPTDEQFF.